Listed below are T cell receptor beta chains from one sample, sequenced in a study of blood T cell repertoires in COVID-19. TCRdb's table, derived via immunoSEQ multiplex PCR, lists solely in-frame clones and lacks some. Here the sample spans 200,000 to 250,000 clones, about 83% being singletons. The sample comprised peripheral blood. The source is a woman between 50 and 59 years old with active or convalescent COVID-19. CDR3s include the opening cysteine and the closing phenylalanine or tryptophan.

>TRBV28|TRBJ2-7
CASSSSRYGSYYEQYF
>TRBV28|TRBJ2-3
CASSISTSGGADTQYF
>TRBV27|TRBJ1-2
CASSSPSGAGGAFGYTF
>TRBV10-1|TRBJ2-2
CASSETTGELFF
>TRBV19|TRBJ2-5
CASRPGTSQETQYF
>TRBV2|TRBJ2-1
CASSSEASYNEQFF
>TRBV9|TRBJ1-1
CASSGPRGTEAFF
>TRBV5-1|TRBJ1-3
CASCEGLSGNTIYF
>TRBV3-1/TRBV3-2|TRBJ1-2
CASNLGEASNYGYTF
>TRBV28|TRBJ1-5
CASSQPPRGGNQPQHF
>TRBV7-2|TRBJ2-6
CASSSLASGANVLTF
>TRBV6-5|TRBJ2-1
CASTGSGEQFF
>TRBV6-5|TRBJ2-2
CASSRQGPGELFF
>TRBV20-1|TRBJ2-1
CSATSGRGQFF
>TRBV2|TRBJ1-1
CASSESQANTEAFF
>TRBV6-5|TRBJ1-2
CASSYSGRGYYGYTF
>TRBV7-9|TRBJ1-1
CASSLDRGDTEAFF
>TRBV2|TRBJ2-3
CASSLDRPSTDTQYF
>TRBV28|TRBJ2-3
CASSSLKPDWGRDTQYF
>TRBV28|TRBJ1-2
CATPGTENYGYTF
>TRBV24-1|TRBJ2-1
CATSERTSGNEQFF
>TRBV7-8|TRBJ2-4
CASALRENIQYF
>TRBV19|TRBJ2-1
CASSGTGALVQFF
>TRBV5-4|TRBJ2-5
CASSSSGTVETQYF
>TRBV20-1|TRBJ2-5
CSASLVAGQETQYF
>TRBV7-2|TRBJ2-7
CASSLNRGPYEQYF
>TRBV11-2|TRBJ2-5
CASSLGRTSGMVGETQYF
>TRBV5-6|TRBJ2-1
CASSLGDRAYNEQFF
>TRBV19|TRBJ1-5
CASSPRGNQPQHF
>TRBV28|TRBJ2-3
CASSLPQGFGPTGTDTQYF
>TRBV24-1|TRBJ2-5
CATSVGGQETQYF